This section outlines one T cell receptor beta chain sequence together with its context. Its antigen is still unknown. These data belong to a study of blood T cells in healthy people across ages. Study results and limitations: With age, beta diversity per million T cells declined roughly linearly, significantly by 30 to 40.

The germline gives CDR1 DFQATT, CDR2 SNEGSKA (reference sequence). With 2 bases clipped from V and 4 bases from J, the junction kept 9 bases outside the gene matches. CDR3 length: 16 amino acids. Approximately 9.6 milliliters of peripheral blood were drawn from each donor into EDTA-treated tubes. Extraction of total RNA produced a minimum of 5 micrograms from each sample. A J-beta primer mix and a sample-barcoded 5' primer were used in a second PCR of roughly 6 to 12 cycles. Using its own MiXCR run on the 5' RACE reads, TCRdb lists one record per CDR3 protein. The top ten clones hold approximately 40% of a sample with about 640,000 distinct CDR3 sequences, approximately 59% of them seen once.

The sequenced material came from blood. The chain couples TRBV20-1 to TRBJ2-5; TRBD2 agrees at 11 bases. The receptor was derived from a man between 60 and 75 years old in good health. CDR3 DNA: TGCAGTGCTAGACTACTTAGCGGGGGGGCCGGAGAGACCCAGTACTTC. This codes for CSARLLSGGAGETQYF.